The 32 T cell receptor beta chains below were found in one sample sequenced in a study of T cell responses to AZD1222 COVID-19 vaccine (dated by TCRdb to the early 2020s). Library method: the immunoSEQ multiplex PCR assay. TCRdb obtained this table from immuneACCESS and retained in-frame rearrangements with V and J assigned. These tables miss some clones; where compared with another copy, unresolved V genes account for less than half of the shortfall, and the remainder is unexplained. This sample lists about 15,000 clones; more than 70% were detected once. The ten largest clones add up to 13% to 15% of the sample. The time point label for this specimen denotes: about 28 days (+/-7) after the second vaccine dose. Material: peripheral blood, obtained 28 days after the second AZD1222 dose. These receptors originate from an adult who received the AZD1222 COVID-19 vaccine.

The CDR3 spells CASSATLTPSTQYF. Here the CDR3 DNA reads TGTGCCAGCAGCGCCACGTTGACACCCAGTACGCAGTATTTT. The chain uses TRBV7-3 and TRBJ2-3; D is undetermined. Per germline, CDR1 SGHTA and CDR2 FQGTGA. CDR3 length equals 14 residues. Trimming left V 5 bases short and J 8 bases short, with 17 bases between.

This clone was observed a handful of times. Here the CDR3 reads CASSLGPWDGYTF. CDR3 DNA: TGTGCCAGCAGTTTAGGACCATGGGATGGCTACACCTTC. The chain is built from TRBV27 and TRBJ1-2; D is undetermined. In germline, CDR1 is MNHEY, CDR2 SMNVEV (reference sequence). This CDR3 is built from 13 residues. Deletions cut 2 bases from V and 6 bases from J, with 10 bases between.

The J gene is TRBJ2-1, the V gene TRBV7-2; D is uncertain. The CDR3 spans 15 residues. CDR1 and CDR2 from the germline V gene are SGHTA and FQGNSA. Trimming shortened V by 4 bases and J by 0 bases, and 10 bases separated the two germline ends. The CDR3 is CASSSIHSSYNEQFF. The CDR3, as DNA: TGTGCCAGCAGCTCCATTCACAGCTCCTACAATGAGCAGTTCTTC.

The chain carries TRBV20-1 and TRBJ2-1; D is ambiguous. V lost 6 bases, J lost 7 bases, and 10 bases lay in between. In germline, CDR1 is DFQATT, CDR2 SNEGSKA (reference sequence). This CDR3 is built from 11 residues. CDR3 amino acids: CSAEKVNEQFF. The CDR3 DNA sequence: TGCAGTGCGGAGAAAGTAAATGAGCAGTTCTTC.

The rearrangement joins TRBV18 to TRBJ1-2, with TRBD1 matching 7 bases. V was pared by 0 bases and J by 3 bases, with 4 bases of the junction left unmatched. In germline, CDR1 is KGHSH, CDR2 LQKENI. This CDR3 is 15 amino acids long. The CDR3 loop is CASSPPQGQYYGYTF. CDR3 coding DNA: TGTGCCAGCTCACCACCGCAGGGACAGTACTATGGCTACACCTTC.

The chain couples TRBV21-1 to TRBJ2-3. TRBV21-1 is termed a pseudogene. The CDR3 covers 16 residues. The CDR3: CASSKGGQRSTDTQYF. For the CDR3, the DNA is TGTGCCAGCAGCAAAGGGGGCCAGCGGAGCACAGATACGCAGTATTTT.

The V call is TRBV10-1, the J call TRBJ2-3; maybe TRBD2 (5 bases). With 3 bases removed from V and 2 bases from J, the gap between germline ends came to 12 bases. There are 15 residues in the CDR3. In germline, CDR1 is WNHNN, CDR2 SYGVQD (reference sequence). The CDR3 DNA reads as TGCGCCAGCAGTGACGGTCTAGCTCCCACAGATACGCAGTATTTT. It codes for CASSDGLAPTDTQYF.

The V call is TRBV4-1, the J call TRBJ1-2; tentatively, D is TRBD1 (5 bases). Germline-derived CDR1 and CDR2 are MGHRA and YSYEKL. Trimming removed 7 bases at V and 8 bases at J, with 17 bases between. This CDR3 is 13 amino acids long. The CDR3: CASTTGWGKGYTF. For the CDR3, the DNA is TGCGCCAGCACCACCGGGTGGGGGAAGGGCTACACCTTC.

The chain employs TRBV4-1 and TRBJ2-1, with D tentatively TRBD1 (5 bases). Trimming left V 1 base short and J 3 bases short, with 10 bases between. CDR3 length: 15 amino acids. Germline loops: CDR1 MGHRA, CDR2 YSYEKL. The chain's CDR3 is CASSQGAGRYNEQFF. CDR3 nucleotide sequence: TGCGCCAGCAGCCAAGGGGCAGGGCGCTACAATGAGCAGTTCTTC.

The J gene is TRBJ1-5, the V gene TRBV27; TRBD1 might be the D (6 bases). CDR1 MNHEY and CDR2 SMNVEV come from the germline V gene (reference sequence). This CDR3 is 15 amino acids long. Trimming stripped 5 bases from V and 0 bases from J, with 11 bases between. CDR3 protein: CASSPRTDSNQPQHF. The DNA for the CDR3 is TGTGCCAGCAGTCCGCGGACAGATAGCAATCAGCCCCAGCATTTT.

The J gene is TRBJ1-1, the V gene TRBV19; D not resolved. Germline V gives CDR1 LNHDA, CDR2 SQIVND (reference sequence). CDR3 size: 12 residues. The V end lost 4 bases, the J end lost 4 bases, and 7 bases lay between the germline ends. CDR3: CASSNSATEAFF. For the CDR3, the DNA is TGTGCCAGTAGTAATTCGGCCACTGAAGCTTTCTTT.

This chain connects TRBV2 to TRBJ2-7, with D possibly matching TRBD2 (6 bases). There are 14 residues in the CDR3. The V gene lost 0 bases and the J gene lost 6 bases, with 12 bases spanning the gap. Germline V gene sequence: CDR1 SNHLY, CDR2 FYNNEI. In nucleotides, the CDR3 is TGTGCCAGCAGTGAAGCTGGGAGGCGGGTCGAGCAGTACTTC. Translation: CASSEAGRRVEQYF.

CDR3 sequence: CASSDDRDTEAFF. The DNA for the CDR3 is TGTGCCAGCAGTGATGACAGGGACACTGAAGCTTTCTTT. The V and J genes are TRBV6-2 or TRBV6-3 and TRBJ1-1; 7 positions match TRBD1. V was pared by 5 bases and J by 3 bases, with 3 bases of the junction left unmatched. The CDR3 is 13 residues long. The V gene's germline CDR1 is MNHEY and CDR2 SVGEGT.

The rearrangement links TRBV5-6 to TRBJ2-5; TRBD2 matches at 7 bases. In germline, CDR1 is SGHDT, CDR2 YYEEEE. V lost 4 bases to trimming and J lost 3 bases; unmatched junction nucleotides: 12. This CDR3 has 16 residues. The CDR3 loop reads CASSMGPPGREETQYF. The CDR3 DNA reads TGTGCCAGCAGCATGGGACCGCCGGGGAGGGAAGAGACCCAGTACTTC. Using reference TRBV5-6 and TRBJ2-5 for the parts outside the CDR3, the full variable domain is DAGVTQSPTHLIKTRGQQVTLRCSPKSGHDTVSWYQQALGQGPQFIFQYYEEEERQRGNFPDRFSGHQFPNYSSELNVNALLLGDSALYLCASSMGPPGREETQYFGPGTRLLVL.

Only a few counts were recorded for this clone. The chain has TRBV25-1 and TRBJ1-2; D uncertain. The CDR3 length is 14 residues. Germline V CDR1 and CDR2: MGHDK, SYGVNS. V was pared by 0 bases and J by 6 bases, with 11 bases between. The CDR3 loop is CASSEYKREDGYTF. DNA of the CDR3: TGTGCCAGCAGTGAATATAAAAGGGAGGATGGCTACACCTTC.

This rearrangement joins TRBV27 to TRBJ1-6; D possibly corresponds to TRBD1 (5 bases). Trimming stripped 0 bases from V and 7 bases from J, with 16 bases between. CDR1 MNHEY and CDR2 SMNVEV come from the germline V gene (reference sequence). This CDR3 is 17 amino acids long. The CDR3 nucleotides are TGTGCCAGCAGTTTATCGGGAGGAGGGCGGGGGAATTCACCCCTCCACTTT. Its protein is CASSLSGGGRGNSPLHF.

The chain carries TRBV30 and TRBJ2-3; D remains ambiguous. Trimming removed 0 bases from V and 0 bases from J, with 22 bases in between. The CDR3 length is 19 residues. Germline V lookup: CDR1 GTSNPN, CDR2 SVGIG (reference sequence). CDR3 sequence (DNA): TGTGCCTGGAGTGTCCCCCCTGAGCTTGGGCGGACCAGCACAGATACGCAGTATTTT. Residues: CAWSVPPELGRTSTDTQYF.

The chain employs TRBV5-4 and TRBJ1-2, with D possibly being TRBD1 (5 bases). The CDR3 loop spans 14 amino acids. Germline values: CDR1 SGHNT, CDR2 YYREEE (reference sequence). V was clipped by 0 bases and J by 5 bases, with 11 bases between them. CDR3 nucleotide sequence: TGTGCCAGCAGCTTGGTGGTGGAGGGGTATGGCTACACCTTC. Encoded protein: CASSLVVEGYGYTF.

This chain connects TRBV21-1 to TRBJ1-3; no check of the table's D call, TRBD1, against the DNA was made. TRBV21-1 is an annotated pseudogene. This CDR3 has 15 residues. The CDR3 region is CASSTQGESGNTIYF. The CDR3 DNA follows: TGTGCCAGCAGCACCCAGGGGGAATCTGGAAACACCATATATTTT.

The chain has TRBV5-6 and TRBJ1-1; unclear D gene. Germline values: CDR1 SGHDT, CDR2 YYEEEE. Trimming took 0 bases from V and 6 from J, leaving 9 bases between them. The CDR3 is made up of 13 amino acids. The CDR3 DNA reads TGTGCCAGCAGCTTGGTCTTAGGGTCTGAAGCTTTCTTT. Translated, it gives CASSLVLGSEAFF.

The rearrangement links TRBV2 to TRBJ2-5, with D perhaps TRBD2 (5 bases). The CDR3 spans 12 residues. The germline V gene encodes CDR1 SNHLY and CDR2 FYNNEI. The V end was cut by 3 bases, the J end by 7 bases, with 9 bases between. CDR3 sequence reads: CASSETGGTQYF. For the CDR3, the DNA is TGTGCCAGCAGTGAGACCGGAGGGACCCAGTACTTC.

CDR3 in amino acids: CASSLGTLGNTEAFF. DNA for the CDR3: TGTGCCAGCAGTTTAGGGACACTAGGGAACACTGAAGCTTTCTTT. V and J are TRBV28 and TRBJ1-1; tentatively, D is TRBD1 (6 bases). V dropped 2 bases and J dropped 1 base, with 11 bases sitting between them. The CDR3 is 15 residues long. Germline CDR1 MDHEN, CDR2 SYDVKM. Complete variable domain (other parts from reference TRBV28 and TRBJ1-1): DVKVTQSSRYLVKRTGEKVFLECVQDMDHENMFWYRQDPGLGLRLIYFSYDVKMKEKGDIPEGYSVSREKKERFSLILESASTNQTSMYLCASSLGTLGNTEAFFGQGTRLTVV.

The chain has TRBV11-2 and TRBJ1-6; D ambiguous. This CDR3 is 14 amino acids long. The germline CDR1 and CDR2 sequences are SGHAT and FQNNGV. Trimming left V 5 bases short and J 4 bases short, with 9 bases between. The CDR3 here is CASSPALYNSPLHF. The CDR3 DNA is TGTGCCAGCAGCCCCGCCCTATATAATTCACCCCTCCACTTT.

This chain connects TRBV10-2 to TRBJ1-2; 9 nucleotides agree with TRBD1. Germline V gives CDR1 WSHSY, CDR2 SAAADI. CDR3 length: 14 residues. V lost 5 bases, J lost 5 bases, and 6 bases stayed unmatched. The CDR3 nucleotides are TGCGCCAGCAGTCAAGGACAGGGGCTATATGGCTACACCTTC. It encodes CASSQGQGLYGYTF.

CDR3 in DNA: TGCGCCAGCAGCCAGGAAAGGGAGGGTGAGCAGTTCTTC. It codes for CASSQEREGEQFF. This chain links TRBV4-3 with TRBJ2-1; TRBD2 aligns across 7 bases. CDR1 and CDR2 (germline): LGHNA, YSLEER. The CDR3 covers 13 residues. V lost 3 bases, J lost 9 bases, and 5 bases stayed unmatched.

The chain carries TRBV7-6 and TRBJ1-1, with TRBD1 matching over 8 bases. Germline V lookup: CDR1 SGHVS, CDR2 FNYEAQ. This CDR3 comprises 16 residues. V trimming: 4 bases; J trimming: 2 bases; junction bases outside the gene matches: 9. The CDR3 loop is CASSSRGQGGNTEAFF. CDR3 coding DNA: TGTGCCAGCAGCTCGCGCGGACAGGGAGGAAACACTGAAGCTTTCTTT.

The genes are TRBV19 and TRBJ1-2; possible D gene TRBD1, 5 bases. CDR1 is LNHDA, CDR2 SQIVND, per germline (reference sequence). V was clipped by 1 base and J by 8 bases, with 11 bases between them. This CDR3 contains 13 residues. CDR3 protein: CASSIGQGWGYTF. DNA of the CDR3: TGTGCCAGTAGTATAGGCCAGGGCTGGGGCTACACCTTC.

The chain has TRBV6-2 or TRBV6-3 and TRBJ2-3, with D tentatively TRBD2 (5 bases). Germline V gene sequence: CDR1 MNHEY, CDR2 SVGEGT. CDR3 length: 13 residues. Trimming stripped 2 bases from V and 5 bases from J, with 8 bases between. The CDR3 reads CASSYLGGDTQYF. The CDR3 region has the DNA TGTGCCAGCAGTTACCTTGGAGGAGATACGCAGTATTTT.

This chain connects TRBV19 to TRBJ1-2; possibly TRBD1 for D (5 bases). The CDR3 covers 11 residues. Germline lookup yields CDR1 LNHDA and CDR2 SQIVND (reference sequence). V lost 10 bases, J lost 6 bases, and 12 bases lay in between. The CDR3 protein is CATYSRDGYTF. The CDR3 DNA sequence: TGTGCCACCTACTCCAGGGATGGCTACACCTTC.

This clone was recorded a few times. The chain joins TRBV3-1 (or the pseudogene TRBV3-2) to TRBJ1-4; D not resolved. The CDR3 loop spans 13 amino acids. The V gene's germline CDR1 is LGHDT and CDR2 YNNKEL (reference sequence). V lost 3 bases and J 4 bases, leaving 6 bases between the germline ends. In nucleotides, the CDR3 is TGTGCCAGCAGCCAGGGGTTTAATGAAAAACTGTTTTTT. It codes for CASSQGFNEKLFF.

The chain links TRBV18 to TRBJ1-2; D unclear. Deletions cut 0 bases from V and 5 bases from J, with 16 bases between. The CDR3 totals 16 residues. Germline V CDR1 and CDR2: KGHSH, LQKENI. As DNA, the CDR3 is TGTGCCAGCTCACCACCAGCCCTACAAAGCGAATATGGCTACACCTTC. Amino acids: CASSPPALQSEYGYTF. Looking up the rest from reference TRBV18 and TRBJ1-2 gives the full variable domain: NAGVMQNPRHLVRRRGQEARLRCSPMKGHSHVYWYRQLPEEGLKFMVYLQKENIIDESGMPKERFSAEFPKEGPSILRIQQVVRGDSAAYFCASSPPALQSEYGYTFGSGTRLTVV.

This chain links TRBV9 with TRBJ1-1; the match to TRBD1 covers 7 bases. The V gene's germline CDR1 is SGDLS and CDR2 YYNGEE. Trimming removed 3 bases from V and 4 bases from J; junction bases left unmatched: 3. This CDR3 contains 13 residues. The CDR3 reads CASSEGDSTEAFF. As DNA, the CDR3 is TGTGCCAGCAGCGAGGGGGACAGCACTGAAGCTTTCTTT.